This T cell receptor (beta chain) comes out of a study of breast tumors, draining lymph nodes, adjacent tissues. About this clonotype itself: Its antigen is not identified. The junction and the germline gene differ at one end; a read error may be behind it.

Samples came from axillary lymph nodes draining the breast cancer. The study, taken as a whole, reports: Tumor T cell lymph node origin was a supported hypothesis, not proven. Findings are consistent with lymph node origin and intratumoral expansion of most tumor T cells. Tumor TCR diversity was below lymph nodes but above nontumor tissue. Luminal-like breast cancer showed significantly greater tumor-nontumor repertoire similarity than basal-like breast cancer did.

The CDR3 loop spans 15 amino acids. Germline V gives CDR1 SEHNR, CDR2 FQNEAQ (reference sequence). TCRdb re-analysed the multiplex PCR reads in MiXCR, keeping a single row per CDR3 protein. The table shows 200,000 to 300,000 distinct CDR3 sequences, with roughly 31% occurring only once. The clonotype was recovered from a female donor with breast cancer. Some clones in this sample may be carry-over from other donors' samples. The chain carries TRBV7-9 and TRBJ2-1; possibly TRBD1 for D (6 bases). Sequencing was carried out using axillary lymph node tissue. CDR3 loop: CASSLQGSQHNERFF. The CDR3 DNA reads TGTGCCAGCAGCCTCCAGGGGTCCCAGCACAATGAGCGGTTCTTC.